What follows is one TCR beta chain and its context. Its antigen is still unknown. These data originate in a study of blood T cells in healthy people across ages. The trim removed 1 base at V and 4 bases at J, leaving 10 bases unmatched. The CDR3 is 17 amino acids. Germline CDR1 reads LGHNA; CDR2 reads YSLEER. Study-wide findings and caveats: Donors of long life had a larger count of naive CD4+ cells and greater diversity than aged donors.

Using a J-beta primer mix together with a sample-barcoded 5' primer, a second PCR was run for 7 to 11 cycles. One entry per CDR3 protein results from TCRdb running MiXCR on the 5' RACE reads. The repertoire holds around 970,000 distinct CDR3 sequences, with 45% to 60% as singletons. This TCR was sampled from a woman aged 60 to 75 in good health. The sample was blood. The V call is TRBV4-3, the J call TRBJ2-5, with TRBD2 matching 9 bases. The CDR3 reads CASSQGASGKLGETQYF. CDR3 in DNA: TGCGCCAGCAGCCAAGGGGCTAGCGGGAAACTTGGAGAGACCCAGTACTTC.